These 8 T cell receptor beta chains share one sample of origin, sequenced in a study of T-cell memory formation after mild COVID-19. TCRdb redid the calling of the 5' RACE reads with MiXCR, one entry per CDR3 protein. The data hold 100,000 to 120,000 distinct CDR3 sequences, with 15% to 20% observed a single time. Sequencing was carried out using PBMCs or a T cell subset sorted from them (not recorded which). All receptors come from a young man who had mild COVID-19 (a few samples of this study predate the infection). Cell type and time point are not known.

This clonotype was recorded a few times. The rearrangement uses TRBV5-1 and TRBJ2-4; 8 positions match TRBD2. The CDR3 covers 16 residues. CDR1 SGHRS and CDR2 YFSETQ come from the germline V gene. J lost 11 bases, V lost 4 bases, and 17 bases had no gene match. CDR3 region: CASSPAGRGAPTFQYF. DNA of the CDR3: TGCGCCAGCAGCCCGGCGGGGCGGGGGGCCCCTACATTTCAGTACTTC.

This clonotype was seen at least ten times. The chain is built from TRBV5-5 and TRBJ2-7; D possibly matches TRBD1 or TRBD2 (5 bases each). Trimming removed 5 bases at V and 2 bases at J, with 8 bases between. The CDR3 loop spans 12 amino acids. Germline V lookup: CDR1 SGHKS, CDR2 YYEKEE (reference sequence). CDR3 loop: CASSGGAYEQYF. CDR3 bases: TGTGCCAGCAGTGGGGGTGCCTACGAGCAGTACTTC.

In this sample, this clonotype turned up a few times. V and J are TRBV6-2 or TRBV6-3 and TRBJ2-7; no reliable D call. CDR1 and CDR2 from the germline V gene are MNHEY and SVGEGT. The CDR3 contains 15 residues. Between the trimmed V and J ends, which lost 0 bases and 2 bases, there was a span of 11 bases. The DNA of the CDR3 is TGTGCCAGCAGTTACTCAGATACAATCCCCTACGAGCAGTACTTC. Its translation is CASSYSDTIPYEQYF.

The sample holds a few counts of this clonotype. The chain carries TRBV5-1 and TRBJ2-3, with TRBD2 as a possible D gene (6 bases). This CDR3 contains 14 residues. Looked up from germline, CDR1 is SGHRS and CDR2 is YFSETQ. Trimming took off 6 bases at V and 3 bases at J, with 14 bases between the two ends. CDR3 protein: CASTEGGSTDTQYF. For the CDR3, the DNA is TGCGCCAGCACAGAAGGAGGGTCTACAGATACGCAGTATTTT.

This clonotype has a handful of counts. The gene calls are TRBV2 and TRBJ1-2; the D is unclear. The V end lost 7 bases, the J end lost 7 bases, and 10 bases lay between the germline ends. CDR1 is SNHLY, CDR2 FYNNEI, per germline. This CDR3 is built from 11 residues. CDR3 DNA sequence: TGTGCCAGCAAGCAGGTTGTTGGCTACACCTTC. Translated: CASKQVVGYTF.

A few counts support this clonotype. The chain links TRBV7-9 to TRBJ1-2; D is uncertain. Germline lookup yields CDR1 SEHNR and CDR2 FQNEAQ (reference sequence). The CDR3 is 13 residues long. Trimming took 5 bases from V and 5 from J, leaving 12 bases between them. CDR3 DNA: TGTGCCAGCAGCATCGGGTCGGTATATGGCTACACCTTC. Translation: CASSIGSVYGYTF.

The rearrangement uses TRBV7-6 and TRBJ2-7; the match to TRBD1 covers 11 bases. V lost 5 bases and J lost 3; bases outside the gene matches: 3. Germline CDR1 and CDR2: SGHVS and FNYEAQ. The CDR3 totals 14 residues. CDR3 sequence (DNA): TGTGCCAGCAGCGCCGGGACAGGGGGCTACGAGCAGTACTTC. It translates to CASSAGTGGYEQYF.

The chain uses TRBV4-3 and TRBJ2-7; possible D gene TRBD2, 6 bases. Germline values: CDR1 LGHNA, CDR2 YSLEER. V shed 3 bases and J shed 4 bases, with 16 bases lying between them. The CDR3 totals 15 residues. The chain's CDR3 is CASSHGQAAGYEQYF. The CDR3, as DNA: TGCGCCAGCAGCCATGGGCAGGCCGCGGGGTACGAGCAGTACTTC.